This T cell receptor (beta chain) was sequenced during a study of glioma-infiltrating T cells (dated by TCRdb to 2016 to 2018). About the full investigation: Low-grade gliomas were represented by WHO grade II oligodendrogliomas or astrocytomas, and glioblastomas were represented by WHO grade IV tumors that were sampled at initial rather than recurrent diagnosis. The paired cohort comprised three low-grade glioma patients, 8 or 9 primary glioblastoma patients and three non-glioma patients contributing non-neoplastic brain tissue. Each tissue-infiltrating repertoire was compared with the same patient's peripheral blood repertoire to measure divergence between tissue and blood T-cell populations. Dexamethasone was administered to glioma patients for six or fewer days before surgery. TCR alpha- and beta-chain repertoires were sequenced from glioma tissue, non-neoplastic brain tissue and matched peripheral blood mononuclear cells. For blood libraries, the target was roughly 4- to 10-fold sequencing coverage of about a million peripheral T cells.

Worth noting for this clonotype: It has no known antigen specificity. Base qualities were left out, and no much larger clone turns up one base away.

On the study overall, not on this receptor specifically: Group comparisons were based on small numbers of patients: three non-neoplastic, three low-grade glioma and several glioblastoma patients. Very few CDR3 sequences were found to be shared between tissue and blood, and this scarcity was attributed to high CDR3 diversity and limited sampling. A signature set of shared blood CDR3 motifs marked patients with low tissue-blood divergence and was depleted in highly divergent patients. VJ-independent divergence between tissue and blood was lower than expected in non-neoplastic patients but higher than expected in all gliomas, particularly low-grade gliomas.

Surgical brain or tumor specimens were cryofrozen in liquid nitrogen immediately after resection, and peripheral blood cells were collected concurrently. The iRepertoire nested amplicon-rescue multiplex PCR (arm-PCR) platform was used to amplify TCR alpha and beta CDR3 regions from RNA. The input for one-step reverse transcription and amplification was roughly 90-450 ng of either tissue mRNA or PBMC total RNA. Following bead purification, Illumina adapters were added by a secondary multiplex PCR, and the libraries were gel-purified between 200 and 400 bp. Internal 6-nucleotide barcodes were carried by the libraries and were used for demultiplexing. The libraries were sequenced on an Illumina MiSeq using 2x220 or 2x250 nucleotide paired-end reads. Concerning the study's data processing: Paired reads were merged using FLASH 1.2.11 and aligned with BWA-MEM to the GRCh37 human genome, and TRA and TRB reads were then extracted. For V and J assignment, an IMGT-derived reference of cassette sequences and CDR3 motifs that included pseudogenes was used. Reads were translated in three frames, and productive CDR3s were defined by a C…FGXG motif without stop codons. A clonotype was defined as a unique combination of a V-J cassette pair and a CDR3 amino acid sequence. Filtering of reads was based on Hamming distance, with the threshold set by the sequence error rate of each sample in mapped regions. The public sequencing data were trimmed at Q25 with fastp and processed into clonotypes with MiXCR by TCRdb, which kept only in-frame beta chains. Rows are unified per CDR3 protein, each entry keeping the most common DNA and genes. What appears here as the V and J calls and clone size reflects TCRdb's work, not the paper's. Present in this sample are about 410,000 distinct CDR3 sequences, more than 35% of which were seen just once. More than 10% of the sample lies in the top ten.

CDR1 and CDR2 are drawn from the germline V gene (reference sequence): DFQATT, SNEGSKA. Trimming removed 3 bases from V and 3 bases from J, leaving 15 bases between the germline ends. From the cysteine up to the phenylalanine, the CDR3 has a length of 14 residues. CDR3 DNA is the only sequence kept; it has 42 bases, read in frame from the first base. The chain employs TRBV20-1 and TRBJ2-7, with TRBD2 perhaps the D gene, on 6 matching bases. This TCR derives from a human donor with low-grade glioma or glioblastoma, undergoing nonglioma brain surgery, or in good health (not recorded which). The sample was glioma tissue, nonneoplastic brain tissue, or PBMCs (not recorded which). The DNA reads TGCAGTGCTAGGGAGCGAGGAGGGAACTACGAGCAGTACTTC. Its translation reads: CSARERGGNYEQYF.